Listed below are T cell receptor beta chains from one sample, sequenced in a study of cytomegalovirus exposure and HLA in healthy donors. Assay used: immunoSEQ multiplex PCR; TCRdb lists only in-frame clones, some missing. The table lists about 180,000 clones, about 79% of them singletons. The specimen was PBMCs. These receptors all stem from a man between 18 and 35 years old in good health and CMV-seronegative. The CDR3 runs from the conserved cysteine through the conserved F or W. A D gene is named only where the DNA matches it firmly. Expanded clones are given a class, and other clones once, few, many or no size at all.

>TRBJ1-4|TRBD1|-|TRBV6-1
CASSVLYRGNNEKLFF
TGTGCCAGCAGTGTCCTCTACAGGGGGAATAATGAAAAACTGTTTTTT
>TRBJ2-3|TRBD1|-|TRBV10-3
CATHPGTGRSSTDTQYF
TGTGCCACCCATCCCGGGACAGGGAGATCTAGCACAGATACGCAGTATTTT
>TRBJ1-2|TRBD1|few|TRBV5-1
CASSEGQGGGYTF
TGCGCCAGCAGCGAAGGACAGGGAGGTGGCTACACCTTC
>TRBJ1-4|TRBD1|-|TRBV6-1
CASSEPGQGGLIEKLFF
TGTGCCAGCAGTGAGCCGGGACAGGGGGGCTTGATCGAAAAACTGTTTTTT
>TRBJ2-7|-|few|TRBV5-1
CASSLGKGYEQYF
TGCGCCAGCAGCTTGGGTAAGGGGTACGAGCAGTACTTC
>TRBJ1-2|-|-|TRBV9
CASSVAERVYYGYTF
TGTGCCAGCAGCGTAGCCGAGAGGGTCTACTATGGCTACACCTTC
>TRBJ2-3|TRBD2|-|TRBV6-4
CASSPDIAGGYTDTQYF
TGTGCCAGCAGCCCGGACATAGCGGGAGGATACACAGATACGCAGTATTTT
>TRBJ2-5|TRBD2|-|TRBV7-9
CASIPRSGGASETQYF
TGTGCCAGCATCCCCCGGAGCGGGGGGGCCTCAGAGACCCAGTACTTC
>TRBJ2-1|TRBD2|-|TRBV7-2
CASSLAGPKGDEQFF
TGTGCCAGCAGCCTAGCGGGGCCAAAGGGGGATGAGCAGTTCTTC
>TRBJ2-2|-|few|TRBV7-7
CASSLVGGTGELFF
TGTGCTAGCAGCTTAGTAGGAGGCACCGGGGAGCTGTTTTTT
>TRBJ2-3|-|few|TRBV7-9
CASSLPPDRKSTDTQYF
TGTGCCAGCAGCCTCCCGCCGGACAGAAAAAGCACAGATACGCAGTATTTT
>TRBJ2-2|TRBD2|-|TRBV7-2
CASSPLTSGVTGELFF
TGTGCCAGCAGCCCTCTCACTAGCGGGGTCACCGGGGAGCTGTTTTTT
>TRBJ1-1|TRBD1|-|TRBV6-1
CASSAQGLNTEAFF
TGTGCCAGCAGTGCACAGGGGTTGAACACTGAAGCTTTCTTT
>TRBJ2-2|TRBD2|few|TRBV7-3
CASSFPTSGSGNTGELFF
TGTGCCAGCAGCTTCCCGACTAGCGGGAGCGGGAATACCGGGGAGCTGTTTTTT
>TRBJ2-1|TRBD2|once|TRBV18
CASSPSLAGLSYNEQFF
TGTGCCAGCTCACCAAGTCTAGCGGGACTCTCCTACAATGAGCAGTTCTTC
>TRBJ1-1|TRBD1|-|TRBV6-5
CASRSGTGNTEAFF
TGTGCCAGCAGGTCCGGGACAGGGAACACTGAAGCTTTCTTT
>TRBJ1-5|-|-|TRBV6-5
CASRAQGGGNQPQHF
TGTGCCAGCAGAGCCCAGGGAGGTGGCAATCAGCCCCAGCATTTT
>TRBJ2-5|-|once|TRBV9
CASSAEGDPRETQYF
TGTGCCAGCAGCGCCGAGGGGGACCCCAGAGAGACCCAGTACTTC
>TRBJ2-5|TRBD2|once|TRBV18
CASSPAQRGGRETQYF
TGTGCCAGCTCACCAGCCCAGCGGGGGGGCCGAGAGACCCAGTACTTC
>TRBJ2-1|-|few|TRBV5-1
CASSGGGGISYNEQFF
TGCGCCAGCAGCGGCGGTGGGGGGATCTCCTACAATGAGCAGTTCTTC
>TRBJ1-2|TRBD1|-|TRBV28
CASRGVGQGDGYTF
TGTGCCAGCAGGGGGGTGGGACAGGGCGATGGCTACACCTTC
>TRBJ1-4|-|-|TRBV30
CAWTGDLATNEKLFF
TGTGCCTGGACGGGTGACCTTGCAACTAATGAAAAACTGTTTTTT
>TRBJ2-1|-|-|TRBV18
CASSPQGSYNEQFF
TGTGCCAGCTCACCACAGGGGTCCTACAATGAGCAGTTCTTC
>TRBJ2-7|-|once|TRBV4-1
CASSQEGSATGQYF
TGCGCCAGCAGCCAAGAAGGATCAGCGACCGGGCAGTACTTC
>TRBJ1-1|-|-|TRBV2
CASSEQGGTEAFF
TGTGCCAGCAGTGAACAGGGTGGCACTGAAGCTTTCTTT
>TRBJ2-3|-|-|TRBV5-1
CAGSTGGSPTDTQYF
TGCGCCGGATCAACCGGAGGTTCCCCCACAGATACGCAGTATTTT